This T cell receptor beta chain emerged from a study of blood T cell repertoires in COVID-19. Per the study methods: Amplified reference gene primers provided the basis for estimating nucleated cell counts. Clones were sequenced by immunoSEQ multiplex PCR, and TCRdb holds only the in-frame ones, with some missing. The DNA gave D and trimming, while V, J and clone size come from that table. The sample has 180,000 or so clones, approximately 84% seen once. The CDR3 covers 16 residues. V shed 5 bases and J 4 bases; nucleotides not matched to a gene: 6. Germline V lookup: CDR1 LNHDA, CDR2 SQIVND (reference sequence).

Sequenced sample: peripheral blood. V gene TRBV19 combines with J gene TRBJ2-3; TRBD2 agrees at 13 bases. The clonotype was recovered from a human donor with acute or convalescent COVID-19. The donor label of this sample is uncertain. Written as DNA, the CDR3 is TGTGCCAGTAGTTCCCGGACTAGCGGGAGTTCAGATACGCAGTATTTT. Translation: CASSSRTSGSSDTQYF.